The clone carrying this T cell receptor beta chain was seen many times. The data originate from a study of T cells in Graves' hyperthyroidism and ophthalmopathy. This CDR3 comprises 15 residues. Germline V gene lookup returns CDR1 SGHDN and CDR2 FVKESK. Trimming took off 5 bases at V and 6 bases at J, with 17 bases between the two ends. From RNA transcripts, TCR beta CDR3 regions were amplified. During a first-round RT-PCR of the TCR CDR3, the HTBI primer set was used. TCRdb redid the calling of the multiplex PCR reads with MiXCR, one entry per CDR3 protein. The repertoire holds roughly 250,000 distinct CDR3 sequences, with about 15% as singletons.

What was sequenced was blood. This chain connects TRBV14 to TRBJ2-1; D might be TRBD1 or TRBD2, each matching 5 bases. The receptor was derived from a middle-aged woman with Graves' hyperthyroidism that later progressed to Graves' ophthalmopathy. CDR3 nucleotides: TGTGCCAGCAGCTTCCGGGACGTACTCTCCAATGAGCAGTTCTTC. This translates into CASSFRDVLSNEQFF. The whole variable domain, remainder taken from reference TRBV14 and TRBJ2-1, is EAGVTQFPSHSVIEKGQTVTLRCDPISGHDNLYWYRRVMGKEIKFLLHFVKESKQDESGMPNNRFLAERTGGTYSTLKVQPAELEDSGVYFCASSFRDVLSNEQFFGPGTRLTVL.